This T cell receptor beta chain was sequenced for a study of regulatory T cells. The primer mix had 52 TRBV and 13 TRBJ primers. The repertoire was sequenced with immunoSEQ multiplex PCR; TCRdb's copy has only in-frame clones and lacks some. This sample has roughly 1,100 clones, with just under 90% found just once. Whole-study findings and limits: Regulatory T cells from CD3G-deficient patients were less diverse than autologous conventional CD4+ cells and control regulatory cells.

In regard to this clone: Its antigen remains unidentified.

This CDR3 is 13 amino acids long. V shed 3 bases and J shed 8 bases, with 13 bases lying between them. CDR1 is LNHDA and CDR2 is SQIVND in the germline V gene (reference sequence). This sequence joins TRBV19 and TRBJ1-2, with TRBD1 as a possible D gene (5 bases). This TCR came from a person aged 30 to 39 with CD3G deficiency. Sequenced: CD4+ Tregs sorted from blood. Written as DNA, the CDR3 is TGTGCCAGTAGTATGGTAGGGGCAGGCGGCTACACCTTC. It translates to CASSMVGAGGYTF.